The rows below give T cell receptor beta chains drawn from one sample of a study of cytomegalovirus exposure and HLA in healthy donors. TCRdb keeps only in-frame clones here, not all; method: immunoSEQ multiplex PCR. The sample has tens of thousands of clones, around 53% seen once; the top ten hold 6.2%. Material for sequencing was PBMCs. The receptor source for this set is a woman in her forties in good health and CMV-seropositive. CDR3s include the opening cysteine and the closing phenylalanine or tryptophan. Fields, in order: clone size, V gene, D gene, J gene, CDR3 DNA, CDR3 protein. A D gene is named only where the DNA matches it firmly. A clone size is listed for some rows: how often the clone was seen (once, few, many), or a class if it is expanded.

clone_size: -
v_call: TRBV9
d_call: -
j_call: TRBJ1-1
cdr3_nt: TGTGCCAGCAGCCCAGATAGCTACACTGAAGCTTTCTTT
cdr3_aa: CASSPDSYTEAFF

clone_size: few
v_call: TRBV10-3
d_call: TRBD1
j_call: TRBJ2-7
cdr3_nt: TGTGCCATCAGGGGGGGACAGGGCTACGAGCAGTACTTC
cdr3_aa: CAIRGGQGYEQYF

clone_size: once
v_call: TRBV6-1
d_call: -
j_call: TRBJ1-4
cdr3_nt: TGTGCCAGCACCAACAGGGTTAATGAAAAACTGTTTTTT
cdr3_aa: CASTNRVNEKLFF

clone_size: -
v_call: TRBV6-5
d_call: -
j_call: TRBJ2-5
cdr3_nt: TGTGCCAGCAGTTACGTCGCAGGTCCCCAAGAGACCCAGTACTTC
cdr3_aa: CASSYVAGPQETQYF

clone_size: -
v_call: TRBV9
d_call: -
j_call: TRBJ1-1
cdr3_nt: TGTGCCAGCAGCAGAACAGGATTGAACACTGAAGCTTTCTTT
cdr3_aa: CASSRTGLNTEAFF

clone_size: -
v_call: TRBV5-4
d_call: TRBD1
j_call: TRBJ2-5
cdr3_nt: TGTGCCAGCAGCTTGGGACAGGGAGAGACCCAGTACTTC
cdr3_aa: CASSLGQGETQYF

clone_size: -
v_call: TRBV15
d_call: -
j_call: TRBJ2-6
cdr3_nt: TGTGCCACCAGCAGAGAAGCCGGGGATGGGGCCAACGTCCTGACTTTC
cdr3_aa: CATSREAGDGANVLTF

clone_size: -
v_call: TRBV19
d_call: -
j_call: TRBJ2-7
cdr3_nt: TGTGCCAGTAGTATACGACACTCCTACGAGCAGTACTTC
cdr3_aa: CASSIRHSYEQYF

clone_size: -
v_call: TRBV4-3
d_call: TRBD2
j_call: TRBJ2-2
cdr3_nt: TGCGCCAGCAGCCAGACCCTAGCGGCGAACACCGGGGAGCTGTTTTTT
cdr3_aa: CASSQTLAANTGELFF

clone_size: -
v_call: TRBV6-4
d_call: TRBD1
j_call: TRBJ2-3
cdr3_nt: TGTGCCAGCGGACCCGGACAGGGGACAGATACGCAGTATTTT
cdr3_aa: CASGPGQGTDTQYF

clone_size: -
v_call: TRBV2
d_call: TRBD2
j_call: TRBJ2-1
cdr3_nt: TGTGCCAGCACCCCGGGACTAGCGGGGGGGCGCTCCTACAATGAGCAGTTCTTC
cdr3_aa: CASTPGLAGGRSYNEQFF

clone_size: -
v_call: TRBV6-1
d_call: -
j_call: TRBJ2-7
cdr3_nt: TGTGCCAGCAGTGAAGCAGGGGAGGTCTCCTACGAGCAGTACTTC
cdr3_aa: CASSEAGEVSYEQYF

clone_size: -
v_call: TRBV11-2
d_call: -
j_call: TRBJ2-2
cdr3_nt: TGTGCCAGCAGCTTAGAAGGGGCCAACACCGGGGAGCTGTTTTTT
cdr3_aa: CASSLEGANTGELFF

clone_size: few
v_call: TRBV2
d_call: -
j_call: TRBJ1-4
cdr3_nt: TGTGCCAGCAGGGGGCAGCCTAATGAAAAACTGTTTTTT
cdr3_aa: CASRGQPNEKLFF

clone_size: large
v_call: TRBV4-1
d_call: TRBD1
j_call: TRBJ1-1
cdr3_nt: TGCGCCAGCAGCCCCGGGACAGCTAACACTGAAGCTTTCTTT
cdr3_aa: CASSPGTANTEAFF

clone_size: once
v_call: TRBV7-2
d_call: TRBD2
j_call: TRBJ2-5
cdr3_nt: TGTGCCAGCAGCCGAGCGGGACCCCAAGAGACCCAGTACTTC
cdr3_aa: CASSRAGPQETQYF

clone_size: -
v_call: TRBV4-1
d_call: -
j_call: TRBJ1-1
cdr3_nt: TGCGCCAGCAGCCAACTCAGGGAAGGGATGAACACTGAAGCTTTCTTT
cdr3_aa: CASSQLREGMNTEAFF

clone_size: few
v_call: TRBV18
d_call: TRBD2
j_call: TRBJ2-3
cdr3_nt: TGTGCCAGCTCACCACCGACTAGCGGGGGGCCTAGCCACAGCACAGATACGCAGTATTTT
cdr3_aa: CASSPPTSGGPSHSTDTQYF

clone_size: once
v_call: TRBV4-2
d_call: TRBD2
j_call: TRBJ2-1
cdr3_nt: TGTGCCAGCAGCCTAACCTTAGGTAGCGGGGGGGCCGATGAGCAGTTCTTC
cdr3_aa: CASSLTLGSGGADEQFF

clone_size: medium-sized
v_call: TRBV4-2
d_call: -
j_call: TRBJ1-1
cdr3_nt: TGTGCCAGCAGCCAACAGGGTGGAGAAGCTTTCTTT
cdr3_aa: CASSQQGGEAFF

clone_size: -
v_call: TRBV19
d_call: -
j_call: TRBJ2-7
cdr3_nt: TGTGCCAGTAGCGGCAGGGGCTACGAGCAGTACTTC
cdr3_aa: CASSGRGYEQYF

clone_size: -
v_call: TRBV29-1
d_call: -
j_call: TRBJ2-3
cdr3_nt: TGCAGCGTGGGTGGCGGCGACGCACCCACAGATACGCAGTATTTT
cdr3_aa: CSVGGGDAPTDTQYF

clone_size: -
v_call: TRBV6-5
d_call: -
j_call: TRBJ1-2
cdr3_nt: TGTGCCAGCAGTGGGGGACGGAGCGGGTTTGGCTACACCTTC
cdr3_aa: CASSGGRSGFGYTF

clone_size: -
v_call: TRBV20-1
d_call: -
j_call: TRBJ2-5
cdr3_nt: TGCAGTGCTAGGATCGGGGAGACCCAGTACTTC
cdr3_aa: CSARIGETQYF

clone_size: -
v_call: TRBV6-5
d_call: TRBD1
j_call: TRBJ1-1
cdr3_nt: TGTGCCAGCAGTCGAGGGGGCTGGGACACTGAAGCTTTCTTT
cdr3_aa: CASSRGGWDTEAFF

clone_size: few
v_call: TRBV25-1
d_call: -
j_call: TRBJ1-6
cdr3_nt: TGTGCCAGCAGTGATTACTCGGGCGGACTGGTAAATTCACCCCTCCACTTT
cdr3_aa: CASSDYSGGLVNSPLHF

clone_size: -
v_call: TRBV5-8
d_call: -
j_call: TRBJ1-1
cdr3_nt: TGTGCCAGCAGCTTTTTAATTAACACTGAAGCTTTCTTT
cdr3_aa: CASSFLINTEAFF

clone_size: -
v_call: TRBV7-9
d_call: TRBD2
j_call: TRBJ2-1
cdr3_nt: TGTGCCAGCAGCATCCGACTAGCGGGGGGGGAGCAGTTCTTC
cdr3_aa: CASSIRLAGGEQFF

clone_size: -
v_call: TRBV6-1
d_call: -
j_call: TRBJ1-4
cdr3_nt: TGTGCCAGCAGTGAAACCTCAGGGGAAGGGAATGAAAAACTGTTTTTT
cdr3_aa: CASSETSGEGNEKLFF

clone_size: -
v_call: TRBV5-6
d_call: -
j_call: TRBJ1-5
cdr3_nt: TGTGCCAGCAGCTCACGGGGAGATCAGCCCCAGCATTTT
cdr3_aa: CASSSRGDQPQHF

clone_size: -
v_call: TRBV6-5
d_call: TRBD2
j_call: TRBJ2-7
cdr3_nt: TGTGCCAGCAAAGACCAGGGACTAGCGGGCGAGCAGTACTTC
cdr3_aa: CASKDQGLAGEQYF

clone_size: -
v_call: TRBV7-2
d_call: TRBD2
j_call: TRBJ2-1
cdr3_nt: TGTGCCAGCATCCGAGCTTCGGGACTAGACTACAATGAGCAGTTCTTC
cdr3_aa: CASIRASGLDYNEQFF

clone_size: few
v_call: TRBV29-1
d_call: -
j_call: TRBJ1-2
cdr3_nt: TGCAGCGTTGAGTCCAGGGGTATCTATGGCTACACCTTC
cdr3_aa: CSVESRGIYGYTF

clone_size: few
v_call: TRBV10-3
d_call: TRBD2
j_call: TRBJ2-1
cdr3_nt: TGTGCCATCAGTGATCGGCAGGGACTATACAATGAGCAGTTCTTC
cdr3_aa: CAISDRQGLYNEQFF

clone_size: few
v_call: TRBV11-2
d_call: TRBD1
j_call: TRBJ2-3
cdr3_nt: TGTGCCAGCAGCTTAACGCGACAGGGGATCACAGATACGCAGTATTTT
cdr3_aa: CASSLTRQGITDTQYF

clone_size: -
v_call: TRBV6-5
d_call: -
j_call: TRBJ1-3
cdr3_nt: TGTGCCAGCAGGCAGGGGACTGGAAACACCATATATTTT
cdr3_aa: CASRQGTGNTIYF

clone_size: -
v_call: TRBV28
d_call: -
j_call: TRBJ2-7
cdr3_nt: TGTGCCAGCAGTTTCCGAGCCAGGTACGAGCAGTACTTC
cdr3_aa: CASSFRARYEQYF

clone_size: few
v_call: TRBV5-4
d_call: TRBD1
j_call: TRBJ2-5
cdr3_nt: TGTGCCAGCAGCTGGACAGGGGCGGGAGAGACCCAGTACTTC
cdr3_aa: CASSWTGAGETQYF

clone_size: -
v_call: TRBV28
d_call: TRBD1
j_call: TRBJ1-5
cdr3_nt: TGTGCCAGCAGACTACAGGGGATTCAGCCCCAGCATTTT
cdr3_aa: CASRLQGIQPQHF

clone_size: -
v_call: TRBV30
d_call: TRBD1
j_call: TRBJ1-5
cdr3_nt: TGTGCCTGGACCCGCGCGGACAGGAGTGGGCCCAATCAGCCCCAGCATTTT
cdr3_aa: CAWTRADRSGPNQPQHF

clone_size: -
v_call: TRBV4-1
d_call: TRBD2
j_call: TRBJ2-1
cdr3_nt: TGCGCCAGCAGCCAAGAGACTAGCGGGGACAATGAGCAGTTCTTC
cdr3_aa: CASSQETSGDNEQFF

clone_size: -
v_call: TRBV29-1
d_call: -
j_call: TRBJ1-2
cdr3_nt: TGCAGCGACCGGGGAGGGTCTGGCTACACCTTC
cdr3_aa: CSDRGGSGYTF

clone_size: few
v_call: TRBV6-1
d_call: -
j_call: TRBJ2-7
cdr3_nt: TGTGCCAGCAGCCTACAGGCGGCGGGGGAGCAGTACTTC
cdr3_aa: CASSLQAAGEQYF

clone_size: -
v_call: TRBV12-5
d_call: TRBD1
j_call: TRBJ1-5
cdr3_nt: TGTGCTAGTGGTTTGGGGGGGTGGGACAGGAGAAATAGCAATCAGCCCCAGCATTTT
cdr3_aa: CASGLGGWDRRNSNQPQHF

clone_size: -
v_call: TRBV28
d_call: -
j_call: TRBJ1-4
cdr3_nt: TGTGCCAGCAGTTTAAACAGAAACTTATTTAATGAAAAACTGTTTTTT
cdr3_aa: CASSLNRNLFNEKLFF

clone_size: few
v_call: TRBV11-2
d_call: -
j_call: TRBJ1-2
cdr3_nt: TGTGCCAGCTCTGCTAACTATGGCTACACCTTC
cdr3_aa: CASSANYGYTF

clone_size: few
v_call: TRBV5-6
d_call: TRBD1
j_call: TRBJ2-5
cdr3_nt: TGTGCCAGCAGCGGGACAGGGCGCGGAGAGACCCAGTACTTC
cdr3_aa: CASSGTGRGETQYF

clone_size: few
v_call: TRBV13
d_call: TRBD1
j_call: TRBJ1-6
cdr3_nt: TGTGCCAGCAGCTCCAGACAGGGAATCAATTCACCCCTCCACTTT
cdr3_aa: CASSSRQGINSPLHF

clone_size: -
v_call: TRBV5-1
d_call: -
j_call: TRBJ1-1
cdr3_nt: TGCGCCAGCAGCGAGAGGGTGAACACTGAAGCTTTCTTT
cdr3_aa: CASSERVNTEAFF